This T cell receptor beta chain was observed in a study of breast tumors, draining lymph nodes, adjacent tissues. Notes on the study in general: That most tumor T cells come from lymph nodes remained unproven. Tumor and nontumor repertoires were significantly more similar in luminal-like than in basal-like breast cancer.

Samples came from axillary lymph nodes draining the breast cancer. Of note for this clonotype: Its antigen is as yet unknown. It is unclear where the CDR3 begins or ends on the DNA, so no DNA is shown, and the CDR3 is as TCRdb lists it.

TCRdb redid the calling of the multiplex PCR reads with MiXCR, one entry per CDR3 protein. In the table there are about 140,000 distinct CDR3 sequences, 30% to 35% of which are singletons. The CDR3 spans 22 residues, counting both ends. Germline assignment: CDR1 SGHAT and CDR2 FQNNGV. The chain is built from TRBV11-2 and TRBJ2-7; TRBD1 is the table's D call and was not checked against the DNA. This sequence originates from a female donor with breast cancer. Some clones in this sample may be carry-over from other donors' samples. Sequencing used axillary lymph node tissue. The CDR3 protein is CASSFYICSAPSPWGRTYEQYF.